This TCR beta chain emerged from a study of naive and memory T cell subsets. Two oligonucleotides, mixed equimolar, formed the beta constant-region primer covering TRBC1 and TRBC2. Ligated cDNA was amplified by four rounds of PCR with nested alpha and beta constant-region primers and SP2. TCRdb fed the UMI-ligation and nested PCR reads into MiXCR, producing one record per CDR3 protein. This sample yields around 27,000 distinct CDR3 sequences, of which roughly a tenth are seen a single time; around a sixth belongs to the top ten. CDR1 is SNHLY, CDR2 FYNNEI, per germline. Trimming removed 6 bases at V and 0 bases at J, with 14 bases between. The CDR3 extends over 15 amino acids. Points from the study as a whole: Over 95% of naive TCR sequences appeared only once, unlike memory subsets. Diversity fell and Gini index rose from naive through CM, EM, EMRA. Clonotypes here are unpaired alpha or beta chain sequences.

The sample holds many counts of this clonotype. Its antigen remains unknown. V gene TRBV2 combines with J gene TRBJ1-1; D is uncertain. This clonotype was sampled from a human donor in good health. Sequenced material: effector memory CD4+ T cells from blood. Regarding subset: effector memory, CD45RA- CD27-. CDR3 residues: CASRAETHMNTEAFF. For the CDR3, the DNA is TGTGCCAGCAGGGCCGAAACGCACATGAACACTGAAGCTTTCTTT.